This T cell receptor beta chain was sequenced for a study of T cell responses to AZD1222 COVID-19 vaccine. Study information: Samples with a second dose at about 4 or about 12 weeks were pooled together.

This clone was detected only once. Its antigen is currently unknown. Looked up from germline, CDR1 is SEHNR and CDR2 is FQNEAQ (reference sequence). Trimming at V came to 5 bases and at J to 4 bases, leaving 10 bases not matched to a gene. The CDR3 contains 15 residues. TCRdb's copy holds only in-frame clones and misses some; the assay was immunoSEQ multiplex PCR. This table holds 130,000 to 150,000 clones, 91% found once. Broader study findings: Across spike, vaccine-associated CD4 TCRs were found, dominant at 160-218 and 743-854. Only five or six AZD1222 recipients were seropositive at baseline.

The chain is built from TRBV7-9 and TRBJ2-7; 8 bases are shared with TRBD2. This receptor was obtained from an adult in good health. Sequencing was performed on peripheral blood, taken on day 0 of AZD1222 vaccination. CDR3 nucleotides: TGTGCCAGCAGCCGCCAAGGACTAGCAGCATACGAGCAGTACTTC. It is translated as CASSRQGLAAYEQYF.